Listed below are T cell receptor beta chains from one sample, sequenced in a study of blood T cell repertoires in COVID-19. The method was immunoSEQ multiplex PCR; TCRdb's version includes in-frame clones alone and lacks a portion of them. Among hundreds of thousands of clones, roughly 90% were seen once, and the ten largest hold approximately 2.5%. Sequencing was performed on PBMCs or T cells enriched from blood (not recorded which). The receptor set was obtained from a man in his sixties who had recovered from COVID-19. Each CDR3 is given with its conserved first and last residue. The order of the fields is J gene, D gene, V gene, clone size, CDR3 protein, CDR3 DNA. A D gene is named only where the DNA matches it firmly. Size is omitted from some rows. Given values are once, few, many or a class for expanded clones.

>TRBJ1-1|NA|TRBV6-5|NA
CASSYSIPPSGTEAFF
TGTGCCAGCAGTTACTCGATTCCTCCATCCGGCACTGAAGCTTTCTTT
>TRBJ2-3|TRBD2|TRBV9|NA
CASSSSGTTSTDTQYF
TGTGCCAGTTCCTCTAGCGGAACTACTAGCACAGATACGCAGTATTTT
>TRBJ1-2|TRBD1|TRBV15|NA
CATSRERGQINGYTF
TGTGCCACCAGCAGAGAAAGGGGACAGATTAATGGCTACACCTTC
>TRBJ1-1|NA|TRBV5-1|NA
CASSLVSGSNTEAFF
TGCGCCAGCAGCTTGGTGTCGGGTTCGAACACTGAAGCTTTCTTT
>TRBJ1-5|NA|TRBV10-3|NA
CAISGRRGEPQHF
TGTGCCATCAGTGGGAGAAGAGGAGAGCCCCAGCATTTT
>TRBJ1-2|TRBD1|TRBV25-1|NA
CASSEFRTGDGYTF
TGTGCCAGCAGTGAATTTCGGACAGGGGATGGCTACACCTTC
>TRBJ2-2|TRBD1|TRBV4-1|NA
CASSQGTGGGGGELFF
TGCGCCAGCAGCCAAGGGACAGGGGGTGGTGGCGGGGAGCTGTTTTTT
>TRBJ1-1|NA|TRBV7-6|NA
CASSLEVWGPNTEAFF
TGTGCCAGCAGCTTAGAGGTATGGGGGCCCAACACTGAAGCTTTCTTT
>TRBJ1-2|NA|TRBV11-2|NA
CASSKPSGLLYGYTF
TGTGCCAGCAGCAAACCCTCAGGGTTGCTCTATGGCTACACCTTC
>TRBJ2-7|NA|TRBV5-1|NA
CASSLAGGPYEQYF
TGCGCCAGCAGCTTGGCCGGGGGTCCCTACGAGCAGTACTTC
>TRBJ2-3|NA|TRBV5-8|NA
CASSFSGVNTQYF
TGTGCCAGCAGCTTCTCAGGGGTAAATACGCAGTATTTT
>TRBJ1-5|NA|TRBV2|NA
CASSEEEWGVQGRSNQPQHF
TGTGCCAGCAGTGAAGAAGAATGGGGTGTGCAGGGAAGGAGCAATCAGCCCCAGCATTTT
>TRBJ2-7|TRBD1|TRBV6-5|NA
CASRRTGGWDEQYF
TGTGCCAGCAGACGGACAGGGGGCTGGGACGAGCAGTACTTC
>TRBJ2-7|TRBD2|TRBV30|NA
CAWSAWGGSYEQYF
TGTGCCTGGAGTGCCTGGGGGGGTAGCTACGAGCAGTACTTC
>TRBJ2-2|NA|TRBV12-3/TRBV12-4|NA
CASRRDGAGELFF
TGTGCCAGCAGACGAGACGGGGCCGGGGAGCTGTTTTTT
>TRBJ1-2|NA|TRBV4-2|NA
CASSQAAGTPDYGYTF
TGTGCCAGCAGCCAAGCTGCCGGGACTCCTGACTATGGCTACACCTTC
>TRBJ2-3|TRBD2|TRBV20-1|NA
CSASGGSGPDTQYF
TGCAGTGCTAGTGGCGGGAGCGGGCCAGATACGCAGTATTTT
>TRBJ1-1|TRBD1|TRBV11-2|NA
CARSFPGQTSTEAFF
TGTGCCAGATCGTTTCCGGGACAGACCAGCACTGAAGCTTTCTTT
>TRBJ2-7|TRBD1|TRBV9|NA
CASSVGGTGFSEQYF
TGTGCCAGCAGCGTAGGGGGGACAGGGTTCAGCGAGCAGTACTTC
>TRBJ1-6|NA|TRBV6-6|NA
CASSETRGASPLHF
TGTGCCAGCTCGGAAACACGCGGAGCTTCACCCCTCCACTTT
>TRBJ2-2|TRBD1|TRBV6-5|NA
CASSRQGGTGELFF
TGTGCCAGCAGTCGACAGGGCGGCACCGGGGAGCTGTTTTTT
>TRBJ2-7|TRBD2|TRBV18|NA
CASSPAYTSGSDEQYF
TGTGCCAGCTCACCAGCTTACACTAGCGGGAGCGACGAGCAGTACTTC
>TRBJ2-1|NA|TRBV4-1|once
CASSGAFDEQFF
TGCGCCAGCAGCGGGGCCTTTGATGAGCAGTTCTTC
>TRBJ2-7|TRBD2|TRBV6-2/TRBV6-3|NA
CASSQGGPREQYF
TGTGCCAGCAGTCAGGGAGGGCCCCGCGAGCAGTACTTC
>TRBJ2-7|TRBD2|TRBV6-2/TRBV6-3|NA
CASSYGAGVGEQYF
TGTGCCAGCAGTTACGGAGCGGGAGTTGGGGAGCAGTACTTC
>TRBJ2-5|NA|TRBV12-3/TRBV12-4|NA
CASSFQGRETQYF
TGTGCCAGCAGTTTTCAGGGTAGAGAGACCCAGTACTTC
>TRBJ2-2|NA|TRBV7-9|NA
CASSLLSNTGELFF
TGTGCCAGCAGCTTACTATCGAACACCGGGGAGCTGTTTTTT
>TRBJ1-5|NA|TRBV13|once
CASSLGLQPQHF
TGTGCCAGCAGCTTAGGCCTTCAGCCCCAGCATTTT
>TRBJ1-6|TRBD1|TRBV2|NA
CASSEALRDRGRDSPLHF
TGTGCCAGCAGTGAAGCTCTACGGGACAGGGGGAGGGATTCACCCCTCCACTTT
>TRBJ2-1|TRBD2|TRBV6-5|NA
CASRTGGDEQFF
TGTGCCAGCAGAACCGGGGGGGACGAGCAGTTCTTC
>TRBJ2-7|TRBD2|TRBV7-9|NA
CASASPLAGGSYEQYF
TGTGCCAGCGCCAGCCCACTAGCGGGGGGATCCTACGAGCAGTACTTC
>TRBJ1-2|NA|TRBV11-2|once
CASSLGTVPYGYTF
TGTGCCAGCAGCTTAGGGACTGTACCTTATGGCTACACCTTC
>TRBJ1-2|TRBD1|TRBV2|NA
CASSVRGLGGYTF
TGTGCCAGCAGTGTCAGGGGGCTAGGAGGCTACACCTTC